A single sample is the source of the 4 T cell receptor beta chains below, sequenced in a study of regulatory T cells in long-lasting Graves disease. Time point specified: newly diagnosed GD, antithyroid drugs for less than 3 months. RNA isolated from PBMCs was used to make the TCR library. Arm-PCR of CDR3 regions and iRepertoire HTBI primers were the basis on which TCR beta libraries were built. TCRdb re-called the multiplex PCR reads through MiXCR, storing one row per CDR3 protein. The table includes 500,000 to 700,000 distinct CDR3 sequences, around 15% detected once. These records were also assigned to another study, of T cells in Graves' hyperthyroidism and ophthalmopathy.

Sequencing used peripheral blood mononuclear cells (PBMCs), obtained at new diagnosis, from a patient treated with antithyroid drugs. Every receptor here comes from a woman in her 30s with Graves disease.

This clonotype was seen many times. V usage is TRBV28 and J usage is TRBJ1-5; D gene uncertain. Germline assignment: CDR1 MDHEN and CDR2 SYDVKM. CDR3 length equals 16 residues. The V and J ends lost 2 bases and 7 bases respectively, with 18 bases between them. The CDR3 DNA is TGTGCCAGCAGTTTAGTTCTAGGCATTTCGGCCCAGCCCCAGCATTTT. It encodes CASSLVLGISAQPQHF.

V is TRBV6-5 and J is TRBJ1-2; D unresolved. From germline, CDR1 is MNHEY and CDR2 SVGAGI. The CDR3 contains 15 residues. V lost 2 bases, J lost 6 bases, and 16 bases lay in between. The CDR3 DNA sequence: TGTGCCAGCAGTTACGCGTACGCAAATATGGATGGCTACACCTTC. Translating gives CASSYAYANMDGYTF.

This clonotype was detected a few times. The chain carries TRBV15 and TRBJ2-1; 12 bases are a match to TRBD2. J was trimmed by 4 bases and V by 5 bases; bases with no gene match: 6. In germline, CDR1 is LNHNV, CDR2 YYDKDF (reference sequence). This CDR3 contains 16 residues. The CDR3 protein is CATSGRGTSGYNEQFF. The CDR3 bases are TGTGCCACCAGCGGGAGGGGGACTAGCGGGTACAATGAGCAGTTCTTC. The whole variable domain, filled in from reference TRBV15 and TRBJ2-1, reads DAMVIQNPRYQVTQFGKPVTLSCSQTLNHNVMYWYQQKSSQAPKLLFHYYDKDFNNEADTPDNFQSRRPNTSFCFLDIRSPGLGDTAMYLCATSGRGTSGYNEQFFGPGTRLTVL.

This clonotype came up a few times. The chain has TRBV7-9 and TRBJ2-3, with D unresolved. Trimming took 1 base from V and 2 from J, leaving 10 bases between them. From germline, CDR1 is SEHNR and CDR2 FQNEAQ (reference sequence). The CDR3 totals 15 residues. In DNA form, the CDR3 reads TGTGCCAGCAGCTTAGGGGCCGGGTTCACAGATACGCAGTATTTT. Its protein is CASSLGAGFTDTQYF.